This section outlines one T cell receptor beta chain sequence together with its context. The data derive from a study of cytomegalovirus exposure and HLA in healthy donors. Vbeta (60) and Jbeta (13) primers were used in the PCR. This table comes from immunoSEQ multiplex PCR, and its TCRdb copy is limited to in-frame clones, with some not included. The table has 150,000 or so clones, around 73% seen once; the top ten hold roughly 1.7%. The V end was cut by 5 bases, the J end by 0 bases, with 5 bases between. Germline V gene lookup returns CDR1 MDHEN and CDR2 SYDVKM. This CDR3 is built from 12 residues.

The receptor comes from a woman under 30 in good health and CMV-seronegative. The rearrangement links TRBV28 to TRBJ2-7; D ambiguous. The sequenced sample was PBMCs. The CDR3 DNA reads TGTGCCAGCAGTGGCAGCTCCTACGAGCAGTACTTC. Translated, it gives CASSGSSYEQYF.